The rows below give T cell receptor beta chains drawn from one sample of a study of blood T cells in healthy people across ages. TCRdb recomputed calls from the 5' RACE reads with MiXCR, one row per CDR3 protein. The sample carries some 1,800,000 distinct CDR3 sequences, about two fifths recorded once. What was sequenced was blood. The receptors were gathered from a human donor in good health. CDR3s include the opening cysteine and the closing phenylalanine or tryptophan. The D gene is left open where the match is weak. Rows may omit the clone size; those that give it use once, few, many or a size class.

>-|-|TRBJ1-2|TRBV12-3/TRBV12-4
TGTGCCAGCAGTTCGGACAAAGCCTATGGCTACACCTTC
CASSSDKAYGYTF
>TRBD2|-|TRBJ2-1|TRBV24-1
TGTGCCACTAGCGGGCCCCATTACAATGAGCAGTTCTTC
CATSGPHYNEQFF
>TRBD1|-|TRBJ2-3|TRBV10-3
TGTGCCATCAGTCGGACAGGGGCGGCAGATACGCAGTATTTT
CAISRTGAADTQYF
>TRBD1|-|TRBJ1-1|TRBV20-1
TGCAGTGCCGACCGGGACAGATCCTTGGATATGAACACTGAAGCTTTCTTT
CSADRDRSLDMNTEAFF
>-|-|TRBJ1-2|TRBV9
TGTGTCAGCAAGGCCCGCCAGGGAAATGGCTACACCTTC
CVSKARQGNGYTF
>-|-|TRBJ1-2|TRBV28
TGTACCAGCAGTTGGGGACATTCCTATGGCCACACCTTC
CTSSWGHSYGHTF
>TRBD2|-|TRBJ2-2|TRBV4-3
TGCGCCAGCAGCCGAGATAGCGGGGGGGCGAACACCGGGGAGCTGTTTTTT
CASSRDSGGANTGELFF
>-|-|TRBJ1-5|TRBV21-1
TGTGCCAGCAGCAAACCCGGATGCAATCAGCCCCAGCATTTT
CASSKPGCNQPQHF
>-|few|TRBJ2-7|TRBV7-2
TGTGCCAGCAGCCCATTGGTCGCCCCATACGAGCAGTACTTC
CASSPLVAPYEQYF
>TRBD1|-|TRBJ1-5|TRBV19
TGTGCCAGTAGTACGTTCAAGACGACCGGGACAGGGAATATCCAGCATTTT
CASSTFKTTGTGNIQHF
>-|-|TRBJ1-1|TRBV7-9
TGTGCCAGCAGCTTGTCTATGGGGAACACTGAAGCTTTCTTT
CASSLSMGNTEAFF
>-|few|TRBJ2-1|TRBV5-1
TGCGCCAGCAGCCGAATAGCTGGAATAAACAATGAGCAGTTCTTC
CASSRIAGINNEQFF
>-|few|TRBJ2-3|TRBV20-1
TGCAGTGCTAGGTGCCAGACGGGGGCTTGCACAGATACGCAGTATTTT
CSARCQTGACTDTQYF
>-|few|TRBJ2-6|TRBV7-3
TGTGCCAGCAGCTTAGAGGGCGGGGGCCTTTCTGGGGCCAACGTCCTGACTTTC
CASSLEGGGLSGANVLTF
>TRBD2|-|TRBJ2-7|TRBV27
TGTGCCAGCCGCAGGGTTAGCGGGGGGTACGAGCAGTACTTC
CASRRVSGGYEQYF
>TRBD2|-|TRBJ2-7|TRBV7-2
TGTGCCAGCAGCTTAGTAGCCTCTAGCGGGGGGGGTAGCGAGCAGTACTTC
CASSLVASSGGGSEQYF
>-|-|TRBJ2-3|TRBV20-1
TGCAGTGCTACGGTGCACGCAGATACGCAGTATTTT
CSATVHADTQYF
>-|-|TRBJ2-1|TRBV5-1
TGCGCCAGCAGCTTCCTACCTACGCTGACTTACGAGCAGTTCTTC
CASSFLPTLTYEQFF
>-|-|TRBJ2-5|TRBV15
TGTGCCACCAGCAACACTTGGACGGCCGATCAAGAGACCCAGTACTTC
CATSNTWTADQETQYF
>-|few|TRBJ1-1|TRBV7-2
TGTGCCAGCAGCTTTTTATACACTGAAGCTTTCTTT
CASSFLYTEAFF
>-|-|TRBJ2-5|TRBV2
TGTGCCAGCAGGGATGAGGAGACCCAGTACTTC
CASRDEETQYF
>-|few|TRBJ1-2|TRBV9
TGTGCCAGCAGCGTGTTCCAGGGTGGCTACACCTTC
CASSVFQGGYTF
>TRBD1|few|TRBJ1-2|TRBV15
TGTGCCACCAGCAGAGGGTCCGGGACAGGGGCTTCCCTTGGCTATGGCTACACCTTC
CATSRGSGTGASLGYGYTF
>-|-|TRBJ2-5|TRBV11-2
TGTGCCAGCAGCCCCGGTTCGCTGGTAAACAAAGAGACCCAGTACTTC
CASSPGSLVNKETQYF
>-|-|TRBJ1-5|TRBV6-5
TGTGCCAGCAGGTACTCGGGGCTTGGCAATCAGCCCCAGCATTTT
CASRYSGLGNQPQHF
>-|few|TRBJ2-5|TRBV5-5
TGTGCCAGCAGCTTGGGTCAAGGGAGAGGAGTCCAAGAGACCCAGTACTTC
CASSLGQGRGVQETQYF
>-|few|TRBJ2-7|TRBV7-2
TGTGCCAGCAGCTTACTTCGCGGCGAGCAGTACTTC
CASSLLRGEQYF
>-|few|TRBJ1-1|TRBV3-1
TGTGCCAGCAGCCAAGATGATGGCGGCTACATCATGAACACTGAAGCTTTCTTT
CASSQDDGGYIMNTEAFF
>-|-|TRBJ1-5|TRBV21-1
TGTGCCAGCAGCAATGTGTTGGGACAGGGGGCGCGGTTTCAGCCCCAGCATTTT
CASSNVLGQGARFQPQHF
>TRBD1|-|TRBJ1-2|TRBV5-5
TGTGCCAGCAGCGAACAGGGGGAATTCTATGGCTACACCTTC
CASSEQGEFYGYTF
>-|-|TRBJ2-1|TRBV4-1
TGCGCCAGCAGCCAAGTTCTAATCCTTGGGGTGGGAGGCAATGAGCAGTTCTTC
CASSQVLILGVGGNEQFF
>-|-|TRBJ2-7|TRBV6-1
TGTGCCAGCAGTTGGACCGACGGCTACGAGCAGTACTTC
CASSWTDGYEQYF
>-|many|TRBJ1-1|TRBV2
TGTGCCAGCAGTGAAGGTCTGAACACTGAAGCTTTCTTT
CASSEGLNTEAFF
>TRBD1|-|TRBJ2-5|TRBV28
TGTGCCAGCAGTTTACCAGGGGGCTGGGAGACCCAGTACTTC
CASSLPGGWETQYF
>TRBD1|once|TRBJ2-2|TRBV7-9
TGTGCCAGCAGCTTACCGATGGACAGGGTGCGGACCGGGGAGCTGTTTTTT
CASSLPMDRVRTGELFF
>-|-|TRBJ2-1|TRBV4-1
TGCGCCAGCAGTCAAAATGAGCGTGGCAATGAGCAGTTCTTC
CASSQNERGNEQFF
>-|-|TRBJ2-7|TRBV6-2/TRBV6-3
TGTGCCAGCATCCAACGGGGCAGACAAGACTACGAGCAGTACTTC
CASIQRGRQDYEQYF
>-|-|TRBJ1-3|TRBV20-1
TGCAGTGCCCGTCCTCAAAGCTCTGGAAACACCATATATTTT
CSARPQSSGNTIYF
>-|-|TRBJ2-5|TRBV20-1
TGCAGGGCTAGCTGGAAGGAGACCCAGTACTTC
CRASWKETQYF
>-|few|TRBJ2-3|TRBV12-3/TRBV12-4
TGTGCCAGCAGTTTCAGGGGGGCCGCTAGCACAGATACGCAGTATTTT
CASSFRGAASTDTQYF
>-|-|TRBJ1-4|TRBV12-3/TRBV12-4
TGTGCCAGCAGTTTCGGGACTGGGGGTAATGAAAAACTGTTTTTT
CASSFGTGGNEKLFF
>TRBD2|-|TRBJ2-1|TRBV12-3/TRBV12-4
TGTGCCAGCAGTTCGGAAGCGGGGGGGCCTCAGAATGAGCAGTTCTTC
CASSSEAGGPQNEQFF
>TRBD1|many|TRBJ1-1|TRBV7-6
TGTGCCAGCAGCGAAGGTTCAGGGGGATTGTCGTACACTGAAGCTTTCTTT
CASSEGSGGLSYTEAFF